Shown below are 18 T cell receptor beta chains from a single sample sequenced in a study of STAT5B mutations in CD4+ large granular lymphocyte leukemia. Profiled with immunoSEQ multiplex PCR; TCRdb holds only in-frame clones, not every one. The repertoire consists of about 21,000 clones, with 70% to 75% occurring once and the leading ten covering 30%. Sample: CD4+ T cells from blood buffy coats. Receptors were obtained from a human donor in good health.

Here the CDR3 reads CASSDPVFPDTQYF. The DNA for the CDR3 is TGTGCCAGCAGCGACCCCGTTTTCCCAGATACGCAGTATTTT. The genes are TRBV27 and TRBJ2-3, with D unresolved. Germline V gene lookup returns CDR1 MNHEY and CDR2 SMNVEV (reference sequence). V shed 6 bases and J shed 4 bases, with 14 bases lying between them. CDR3 size: 14 residues.

This clone was found once. The chain recombines TRBV7-9 with TRBJ2-5, with D perhaps TRBD1 (6 bases). Germline V gives CDR1 SEHNR, CDR2 FQNEAQ (reference sequence). CDR3 size: 13 residues. V lost 1 base to trimming and J lost 8 bases, with 11 bases between them. CDR3 DNA: TGTGCCAGCAGCTTAGAGGCGACAGGAACCCAGTACTTC. Its translation: CASSLEATGTQYF. Variable domain in full (rest from reference TRBV7-9 and TRBJ2-5): DTGVSQNPRHKITKRGQNVTFRCDPISEHNRLYWYRQTLGQGPEFLTYFQNEAQLEKSRLLSDRFSAERPKGSFSTLEIQRTEQGDSAMYLCASSLEATGTQYFGPGTRLLVL.

V is TRBV28 and J is TRBJ2-1, with D possibly called TRBD1 or TRBD2 (5 bases each). Trimming pared 4 bases from V and 6 bases from J, leaving 16 bases between. The germline gives CDR1 MDHEN, CDR2 SYDVKM. This CDR3 comprises 15 residues. CDR3 protein: CASSSLTGAGNEQFF. The CDR3 nucleotides are TGTGCCAGCAGTTCCCTCACCGGGGCCGGCAATGAGCAGTTCTTC.

This chain joins TRBV11-2 and TRBJ2-7; 10 bases map to TRBD1. Germline CDR1 reads SGHAT; CDR2 reads FQNNGV. J lost 0 bases, V lost 5 bases, and 4 bases had no gene match. This CDR3 spans 15 amino acids. The CDR3 bases are TGTGCCAGCAGCAACCGGGACAGGGGCTCCTACGAGCAGTACTTC. This codes for CASSNRDRGSYEQYF.

The chain has TRBV4-1 and TRBJ2-7; D tentatively fits TRBD1 or TRBD2 (5 bases each). V shed 0 bases and J shed 0 bases, with 12 bases lying between them. CDR1 and CDR2 (germline): MGHRA, YSYEKL. The CDR3 is made up of 16 amino acids. CDR3 loop: CASSQDPAGSSYEQYF. The CDR3 nucleotides are TGCGCCAGCAGCCAAGACCCGGCAGGGAGCTCCTACGAGCAGTACTTC.

The chain couples TRBV5-5 to TRBJ1-5; D is ambiguous. The CDR3 is made up of 15 amino acids. Germline V CDR1 and CDR2: SGHKS, YYEKEE (reference sequence). V lost 0 bases and J 3 bases, leaving 10 bases between the germline ends. The CDR3 DNA reads TGTGCCAGCAGCTTGGGCCAGGCGAACAATCAGCCCCAGCATTTT. This sequence encodes CASSLGQANNQPQHF.

The V gene is TRBV5-6, the J gene TRBJ1-2; D unclear. There are 18 residues in the CDR3. Trimming left V 4 bases short and J 2 bases short, with 24 bases between. CDR1 is SGHDT and CDR2 is YYEEEE in the germline V gene. The DNA of the CDR3 is TGTGCCAGCAGCCGGTATATTCGGGTCCGGACGGAGAACTATGGCTACACCTTC. Protein: CASSRYIRVRTENYGYTF.

This clone was seen only once. The chain has TRBV10-3 and TRBJ2-3; D is ambiguous. This CDR3 is built from 12 residues. Trimming took off 4 bases at V and 6 bases at J, with 8 bases between the two ends. Per germline, CDR1 ENHRY and CDR2 SYGVKD. The CDR3 DNA is TGTGCCATCAGTGGTACTGGGGATACGCAGTATTTT. Encoded protein: CAISGTGDTQYF.

The CDR3 sequence: CAISIAGDQETQYF. The CDR3 bases are TGTGCCATCAGTATAGCGGGGGATCAAGAGACCCAGTACTTC. This rearrangement joins TRBV10-3 to TRBJ2-5, with 9 bases identical to TRBD2. Germline lookup yields CDR1 ENHRY and CDR2 SYGVKD. The CDR3 is made up of 14 amino acids. The trim removed 5 bases at V and 2 bases at J, leaving 3 bases unmatched.

This clone was counted only a few times. The chain carries TRBV9 and TRBJ2-1; the D gene is possibly TRBD2 (6 bases). V shed 4 bases and J shed 6 bases, with 14 bases lying between them. This CDR3 region has 14 residues. Germline V lookup: CDR1 SGDLS, CDR2 YYNGEE. The CDR3, as DNA: TGTGCCAGCAGCCCTCGGCTAGCGACCAATGAGCAGTTCTTC. It codes for CASSPRLATNEQFF.

This chain links TRBV20-1 with TRBJ2-7, with 8 nucleotides matching TRBD1. CDR3 length equals 10 residues. The junction had 3 bases not matched to a gene; V was cut back by 5 bases and J by 9 bases. Germline V gene data show CDR1 as DFQATT and CDR2 as SNEGSKA (reference sequence). CDR3 in amino acids: CSAGQGAQYF. The CDR3 coding sequence is TGCAGTGCTGGCCAGGGGGCGCAGTACTTC.

This sequence joins TRBV5-4 and TRBJ2-7; 9 bases are shared with TRBD1. Germline V gene sequence: CDR1 SGHNT, CDR2 YYREEE (reference sequence). The CDR3 consists of 13 residues. V dropped 4 bases and J dropped 6; count of bases not matched to a gene: 5. The CDR3 DNA sequence: TGTGCCAGCAGCCTTACAGGGGGCGGCGAGCAGTACTTC. This codes for CASSLTGGGEQYF.

The rearrangement joins TRBV6-5 to TRBJ2-3, with no clear D. The V end lost 2 bases, the J end lost 4 bases, and 13 bases lay between the germline ends. This CDR3 is built from 15 residues. Germline CDR1 is MNHEY and CDR2 is SVGAGI. The CDR3 here is CASSYEVDGADTQYF. CDR3 sequence (DNA): TGTGCCAGCAGTTACGAGGTGGACGGTGCAGATACGCAGTATTTT.

The chain combines TRBV19 with TRBJ1-2, with D tentatively TRBD1 (5 bases). The CDR3 length is 15 residues. Trimming stripped 7 bases from V and 0 bases from J, with 15 bases between. The V gene's germline CDR1 is LNHDA and CDR2 SQIVND (reference sequence). CDR3: CASMVGVEANYGYTF. The CDR3 DNA reads TGTGCCAGTATGGTAGGGGTGGAGGCTAACTATGGCTACACCTTC. Variable domain in full (rest from reference TRBV19 and TRBJ1-2): DGGITQSPKYLFRKEGQNVTLSCEQNLNHDAMYWYRQDPGQGLRLIYYSQIVNDFQKGDIAEGYSVSREKKESFPLTVTSAQKNPTAFYLCASMVGVEANYGYTFGSGTRLTVV.

The genes are TRBV7-8 and TRBJ2-3; 7 bases are shared with TRBD1. Trimming cost V 5 bases and J 0 bases; bases outside gene matches: 5. Germline V gene data show CDR1 as SGHVS and CDR2 as FQNEAQ. This CDR3 region has 15 residues. CDR3 DNA: TGTGCCAGCAGCAAGGGACAGATCAGCACAGATACGCAGTATTTT. This codes for CASSKGQISTDTQYF.

V and J are TRBV5-6 and TRBJ2-7; TRBD1 matches 9 bases. The CDR3 spans 15 residues. The germline CDR1 and CDR2 sequences are SGHDT and YYEEEE. V dropped 4 bases and J dropped 5; count of bases not matched to a gene: 10. CDR3 protein: CASSKGQGVGDEQYF. CDR3 bases: TGTGCCAGCAGCAAGGGACAGGGAGTGGGCGACGAGCAGTACTTC.

The chain joins TRBV6-1 to TRBJ2-3, with 7 bases that match TRBD2. CDR3 length equals 17 residues. CDR1 is MNHNS, CDR2 SASEGT, per germline. V shed 4 bases and J 3 bases; nucleotides not matched to a gene: 13. CDR3 protein: CASSGGAGWGGTDTQYF. As DNA, the CDR3 is TGTGCCAGCAGTGGTGGGGCCGGATGGGGGGGGACAGATACGCAGTATTTT.

This chain uses TRBV6-5 with TRBJ2-1; 14 bases line up with TRBD2. This CDR3 region has 14 residues. Per the germline V gene, CDR1 is MNHEY and CDR2 is SVGAGI. Losses at the gene ends were 7 bases for V and 8 bases for J; bases not matched to a gene: 4. The CDR3 nucleotides are TGTGCCAGCACCGGACTAGCGGGAGGAGATGAGCAGTTCTTC. It translates to CASTGLAGGDEQFF.